A selection of T cell receptor beta chains follows, all from one sample in a study. TCRdb reanalysed the reads using MiXCR and keeps one entry per CDR3 protein. The table shows 6,000 or so distinct CDR3 sequences, with more than 8% occurring only once. Source material: CD4+ T cells from synovial fluid. The receptors were gathered from a human donor with rheumatoid arthritis. CDR3s include the opening cysteine and the closing phenylalanine or tryptophan. Each record gives: J gene, V gene, CDR3 protein.

TRBJ2-2	TRBV15	CATSRDSRVLRGELFF
TRBJ2-3	TRBV24-1	CASAGTSGTDTQYF
TRBJ2-1	TRBV11-2	CASSLEYNEQFF
TRBJ1-4	TRBV7-9	CASSLPTGGAEKRFF
TRBJ2-7	TRBV18	CASSPTGLYEQYF
TRBJ2-5	TRBV9	CASSAGVLQETQYF
TRBJ2-2	TRBV6-1	CANFTVNTGELFF
TRBJ1-5	TRBV7-2	CASSLVEGSNQPQHF
TRBJ2-3	TRBV10-3	CAISGTSGVTDTQYF
TRBJ1-1	TRBV7-2	CASRGPNTEAFF
TRBJ2-2	TRBV10-3	CAISETSGIWDGELFF
TRBJ2-3	TRBV9	CASSTGTTSGDTQYF
TRBJ1-4	TRBV3-1	CASSQSGTAATNEKLFF
TRBJ2-1	TRBV6-5	CASTARYSYNEQFF
TRBJ2-5	TRBV18	CASSLGTGEETQYF
TRBJ1-4	TRBV10-3	CASSDGQGQNEKLFF
TRBJ2-1	TRBV11-2	CASSPGRGSYNEQFF
TRBJ1-4	TRBV20-1	CSATRGLTNEKLFF
TRBJ1-4	TRBV2	CASGPPGTGNEKLFF
TRBJ2-7	TRBV18	CASSLLGTGGEQYF
TRBJ2-2	TRBV3-1	CATGRGLGRELFF